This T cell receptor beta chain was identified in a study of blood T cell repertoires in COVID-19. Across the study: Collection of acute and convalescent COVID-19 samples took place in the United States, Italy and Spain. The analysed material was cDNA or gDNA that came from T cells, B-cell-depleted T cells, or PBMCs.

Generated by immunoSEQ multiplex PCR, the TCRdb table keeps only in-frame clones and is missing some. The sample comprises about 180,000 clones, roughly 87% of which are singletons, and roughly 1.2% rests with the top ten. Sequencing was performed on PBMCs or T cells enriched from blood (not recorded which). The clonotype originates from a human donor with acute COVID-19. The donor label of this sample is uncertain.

The DNA of the CDR3 is TGTGCCACCAGTGCCCCCGACAGGGGCAATGAGCAGTTCTTC. Protein: CATSAPDRGNEQFF. The V gene is TRBV24-1, the J gene TRBJ2-1; 8 nucleotides line up with TRBD1. Germline V gives CDR1 KGHDR, CDR2 SFDVKD. The CDR3 totals 14 residues. Germline trimming cut 5 bases from V and 6 bases from J; bases unmatched to any gene: 5.